What follows are 28 T cell receptor beta chains derived from one specimen sequenced in a study of OX40 agonist ivuxolimab in advanced cancers. Method: immunoSEQ multiplex PCR; TCRdb's copy keeps in-frame clones and lacks some. The table shows about 72,000 clones, with over 70% occurring only once. This sample comprised CD4+ or CD8+ T cells sorted from blood, obtained in a trial of the OX40 agonist ivuxolimab. The receptors stem from an adult with an advanced solid tumor such as melanoma, head and neck, liver or kidney cancer.

This chain uses TRBV28 with TRBJ1-4; no clear D gene. CDR3 length: 14 amino acids. Germline V gives CDR1 MDHEN, CDR2 SYDVKM. Trimming removed 5 bases at V and 8 bases at J, with 15 bases between. CDR3 DNA sequence: TGTGCCAGCAGTCTCTCCCGTGATGGGGAAAAACTGTTTTTT. Translating it yields CASSLSRDGEKLFF.

The chain uses TRBV11-2 and TRBJ2-2; TRBD1 agrees at 8 bases. The CDR3 loop spans 16 amino acids. V gave up 4 bases and J gave up 1 base; unmatched junction bases: 5. Per the germline V gene, CDR1 is SGHAT and CDR2 is FQNNGV. DNA for the CDR3: TGTGCCAGCAGCTGGCCCGGGACAGGGAACACCGGGGAGCTGTTTTTT. It yields the protein CASSWPGTGNTGELFF.

Only a few counts were recorded for this clone. This chain joins TRBV5-4 and TRBJ1-5, with a tentative D call TRBD1 (6 bases). V gave up 0 bases and J gave up 2 bases, with 12 bases separating them. CDR3 length equals 16 residues. Germline V gives CDR1 SGHNT, CDR2 YYREEE (reference sequence). The CDR3: CASSLDREWGNQPQHF. CDR3 coding DNA: TGTGCCAGCAGCTTGGACAGGGAGTGGGGCAATCAGCCCCAGCATTTT.

V gene TRBV28 combines with J gene TRBJ1-2, with TRBD1 as a possible D gene (5 bases). V lost 2 bases and J lost 5, with 12 bases in between. The germline V gene encodes CDR1 MDHEN and CDR2 SYDVKM. The CDR3 is 14 amino acids. In nucleotides, the CDR3 is TGTGCCAGCAGTTTAGCAGGGCACATTTATGGCTACACCTTC. Translating gives CASSLAGHIYGYTF.

The gene calls are TRBV6-1 and TRBJ2-3; D not resolved. Germline assignment: CDR1 MNHNS and CDR2 SASEGT. Between the trimmed V and J ends, which lost 3 bases and 4 bases, there was a span of 17 bases. CDR3 size: 16 residues. As DNA, the CDR3 is TGTGCCAGCAGTGACCCTTACAGAGCCGAGGCAGATACGCAGTATTTT. This encodes CASSDPYRAEADTQYF.

The J gene is TRBJ1-6, the V gene TRBV5-8; possibly TRBD1 for D (6 bases). V was clipped by 2 bases and J by 9 bases, with 12 bases between them. The CDR3 length is 14 residues. CDR1 SGHTS and CDR2 YDEGEE come from the germline V gene. CDR3 coding DNA: TGTGCCAGCAGCTTCGGACAGAAATCTTCACCCCTCCACTTT. It translates to CASSFGQKSSPLHF. The variable domain in full, with the rest retrieved from reference TRBV5-8 and TRBJ1-6, is EAGVTQSPTHLIKTRGQQATLRCSPISGHTSVYWYQQALGLGLQFLLWYDEGEERNRGNFPPRFSGRQFPNYSSELNVNALELEDSALYLCASSFGQKSSPLHFGNGTRLTVT.

The CDR3 nucleotides are TGTGCTAGTGGTTTGTCTACTGGGGTAAAGGCTTTCTTT. Translation: CASGLSTGVKAFF. The chain has TRBV12-5 and TRBJ1-1; D not resolved. Looked up from germline, CDR1 is LGHNT and CDR2 is FRNRAP. Trimming stripped 2 bases from V and 11 bases from J, with 15 bases between. This CDR3 has 13 amino acids.

This chain joins TRBV27 and TRBJ2-7, with a possible D match to TRBD2 (6 bases). CDR1 is MNHEY and CDR2 is SMNVEV in the germline V gene (reference sequence). The CDR3 is made up of 15 amino acids. The V end lost 4 bases, the J end lost 1 base, and 14 bases lay between the germline ends. The CDR3 coding sequence is TGTGCCAGCAGTTCCCGGGGGACGGATTCCTACGAGCAGTACTTC. It yields the protein CASSSRGTDSYEQYF.

Concerning this clone itself: A junction boundary mismatches the germline segment, possibly from a read error. The chain has TRBV10-3 and TRBJ1-6; 9 bases map to TRBD1. Looked up from germline, CDR1 is ENHRY and CDR2 is SYGVKD. This CDR3 is 14 amino acids long. The CDR3 sequence is CAIGDHTGGRALHF. CDR3 nucleotides: TGTGCCATCGGTGACCATACAGGGGGCCGAGCCCTCCACTTT.

J is TRBJ1-5 and V is TRBV27; D unresolved. The CDR3 is 15 residues long. Germline loops: CDR1 MNHEY, CDR2 SMNVEV (reference sequence). V lost 6 bases to trimming and J lost 1 base, with 13 bases between them. Written as DNA, the CDR3 is TGTGCCAGCAGCGAGCGGGGAGGAAGCAATCAGCCCCAGCATTTT. This codes for CASSERGGSNQPQHF.

The chain combines TRBV5-6 with TRBJ2-1; D call uncertain. V was clipped by 0 bases and J by 10 bases, with 5 bases between them. The CDR3 sequence is 11 residues long. From germline, CDR1 is SGHDT and CDR2 YYEEEE. The CDR3 nucleotides read TGTGCCAGCAGCTTGGTGGGGGAGCAGTTCTTC. Translating it yields CASSLVGEQFF.

The chain carries TRBV5-1 and TRBJ2-7; no clear D gene. The V gene's germline CDR1 is SGHRS and CDR2 YFSETQ. This CDR3 spans 14 amino acids. Trimming cost V 3 bases and J 5 bases, with 15 bases left between them. DNA for the CDR3: TGCGCCAGCAGCTACAATCCAGGACGTGACGAGCAGTACTTC. This sequence encodes CASSYNPGRDEQYF.

The chain combines TRBV19 with TRBJ2-7, with a possible D match to TRBD2 (6 bases). Between the trimmed V and J ends, which lost 5 bases and 3 bases, there was a span of 14 bases. The CDR3 length is 14 residues. Germline CDR1 reads LNHDA; CDR2 reads SQIVND (reference sequence). The CDR3 region is CASSARDSDYEQYF. In DNA form, the CDR3 reads TGTGCCAGTAGTGCCAGGGACTCCGACTACGAGCAGTACTTC.

This chain connects TRBV7-2 to TRBJ1-2; 7 bases are shared with TRBD1. This CDR3 is built from 14 residues. Per the germline V gene, CDR1 is SGHTA and CDR2 is FQGNSA. With 4 bases clipped from V and 6 bases from J, the junction kept 8 bases outside the gene matches. CDR3 residues: CASSSNQGGNGYTF. The CDR3 DNA follows: TGTGCCAGCAGCTCCAACCAGGGGGGGAATGGCTACACCTTC.

This rearrangement joins TRBV5-1 to TRBJ2-3, with D unresolved. The CDR3 covers 15 residues. Between the trimmed V and J ends, which lost 0 bases and 2 bases, there was a span of 10 bases. Looked up from germline, CDR1 is SGHRS and CDR2 is YFSETQ. CDR3 in amino acids: CASSLAQVYTDTQYF. The CDR3 coding sequence is TGCGCCAGCAGCTTGGCCCAGGTTTACACAGATACGCAGTATTTT.

The chain links TRBV5-4 to TRBJ1-2; possibly TRBD1 for D (5 bases). The CDR3 is 16 residues long. Deletions cut 0 bases from V and 7 bases from J, with 19 bases between. Germline V gives CDR1 SGHNT, CDR2 YYREEE (reference sequence). CDR3 bases: TGTGCCAGCAGCTTGGTTCAGGGAGGTTCAGTGGGTGGCTACACCTTC. Its protein product is CASSLVQGGSVGGYTF.

The chain links TRBV7-9 to TRBJ2-2; D remains unclear. The CDR3 totals 13 residues. Germline-derived CDR1 and CDR2 are SEHNR and FQNEAQ (reference sequence). Between the trimmed V and J ends, which lost 1 base and 7 bases, there was a span of 7 bases. The DNA for the CDR3 is TGTGCCAGCAGCTTAGAGGGTGGCGGGGAGCTGTTTTTT. Protein: CASSLEGGGELFF.

The chain joins TRBV5-6 to TRBJ2-1, with D possibly TRBD2 on 5 matching bases. CDR1 and CDR2 from the germline V gene are SGHDT and YYEEEE. V lost 2 bases to trimming and J lost 7 bases, with 22 bases between them. The CDR3 sequence is 17 residues long. CDR3 sequence reads: CASSFWSGVSPRNEQFF. The CDR3 DNA reads TGTGCCAGCAGCTTTTGGTCCGGGGTAAGCCCACGAAATGAGCAGTTCTTC.

The chain combines TRBV28 with TRBJ2-7, with 8 bases fitting TRBD2. This CDR3 comprises 15 residues. The germline V gene encodes CDR1 MDHEN and CDR2 SYDVKM. The ends lost 4 bases at V and 1 base at J; junction bases unmatched: 6. The CDR3 DNA sequence: TGTGCCAGCAGTTGGGCGGGGGGCCGTTCCTACGAGCAGTACTTC. The encoded protein is CASSWAGGRSYEQYF.

The rearrangement links TRBV25-1 to TRBJ1-2, with D maybe TRBD1 (5 bases). The CDR3 sequence is 15 residues long. V was clipped by 3 bases and J by 4 bases, with 15 bases between them. Germline values: CDR1 MGHDK, CDR2 SYGVNS. The DNA for the CDR3 is TGTGCCAGCAGTGAGGGAACAGGCGGGTCCTATGGCTACACCTTC. Protein product: CASSEGTGGSYGYTF.

This chain connects TRBV7-2 to TRBJ1-4; 9 positions match TRBD1. Germline assignment: CDR1 SGHTA and CDR2 FQGNSA. The CDR3 totals 16 residues. With 1 base clipped from V and 8 bases from J, the junction kept 8 bases outside the gene matches. The chain's CDR3 is CASSLGGTGILEKLFF. The DNA of the CDR3 is TGTGCCAGCAGCTTAGGCGGGACAGGGATTTTAGAAAAACTGTTTTTT.

This chain connects TRBV6-5 to TRBJ1-6, with TRBD1 as a possible D gene (5 bases). The CDR3 is 12 residues long. V lost 5 bases and J 7 bases, leaving 6 bases between the germline ends. Germline-derived CDR1 and CDR2 are MNHEY and SVGAGI. Here the CDR3 reads CASSRQNSPLHF. CDR3 coding DNA: TGTGCCAGCAGTCGACAGAATTCACCCCTCCACTTT.

The chain carries TRBV6-1 and TRBJ1-3; no firm D call. In germline, CDR1 is MNHNS, CDR2 SASEGT. Trimming pared 7 bases from V and 0 bases from J, leaving 10 bases between. The CDR3 consists of 14 residues. The chain's CDR3 is CASISGISGNTIYF. The CDR3 DNA is TGTGCCAGCATCTCTGGGATCTCTGGAAACACCATATATTTT.

The chain employs TRBV7-9 and TRBJ2-7; 9 bases line up with TRBD2. Germline V gene lookup returns CDR1 SEHNR and CDR2 FQNEAQ (reference sequence). Germline trimming cut 5 bases from V and 2 bases from J; bases unmatched to any gene: 7. The CDR3 is 15 residues long. CDR3 residues: CASSLLAGGTYEQYF. For the CDR3, the DNA is TGTGCCAGCAGCCTACTAGCGGGTGGAACCTACGAGCAGTACTTC.

This chain uses TRBV7-2 with TRBJ2-3; 10 bases are shared with TRBD1. The CDR3 length is 14 residues. Trimming at V came to 6 bases and at J to 2 bases, leaving 2 bases not matched to a gene. Germline V gene sequence: CDR1 SGHTA, CDR2 FQGNSA. DNA for the CDR3: TGTGCCAGCAGTCGACAGGGGGCCACAGATACGCAGTATTTT. Its protein is CASSRQGATDTQYF.

This clone was recorded once. The chain links TRBV5-4 to TRBJ1-2; 8 bases are a match to TRBD1. V shed 3 bases and J 3 bases; nucleotides not matched to a gene: 1. Germline CDR1 reads SGHNT; CDR2 reads YYREEE (reference sequence). CDR3 length: 13 residues. The DNA for the CDR3 is TGTGCCAGCAGCTCGACAGGGGACTATGGCTACACCTTC. Translating it yields CASSSTGDYGYTF.

The chain recombines TRBV9 with TRBJ1-4, with 7 bases matching TRBD1. The CDR3 sequence is 15 residues long. Trimming cost V 2 bases and J 6 bases; bases outside gene matches: 7. Germline CDR1 reads SGDLS; CDR2 reads YYNGEE. CDR3 protein: CASSVRQGGDEKLFF. CDR3 sequence (DNA): TGTGCCAGCAGCGTCCGACAGGGAGGGGATGAAAAACTGTTTTTT.

The chain carries TRBV11-1 and TRBJ2-7; 7 bases align to TRBD2. Trimming at V came to 3 bases and at J to 3 bases, leaving 8 bases not matched to a gene. The CDR3 is made up of 15 amino acids. Germline CDR1 reads SGHAT; CDR2 reads FQDESV (reference sequence). CDR3 in DNA: TGTGCCAGCAGCTTTAGCCTAGCGGTCGACTACGAGCAGTACTTC. As protein: CASSFSLAVDYEQYF.